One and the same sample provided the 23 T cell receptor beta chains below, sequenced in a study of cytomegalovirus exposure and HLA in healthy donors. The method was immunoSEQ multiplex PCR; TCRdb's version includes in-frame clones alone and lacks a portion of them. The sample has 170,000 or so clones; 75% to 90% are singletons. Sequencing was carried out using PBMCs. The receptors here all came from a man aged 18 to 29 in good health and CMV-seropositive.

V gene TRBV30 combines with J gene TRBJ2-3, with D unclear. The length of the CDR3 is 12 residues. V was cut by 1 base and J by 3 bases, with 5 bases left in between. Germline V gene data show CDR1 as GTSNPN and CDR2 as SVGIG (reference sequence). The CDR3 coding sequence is TGTGCCTGGAGTGCCCAAACAGATACGCAGTATTTT. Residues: CAWSAQTDTQYF.

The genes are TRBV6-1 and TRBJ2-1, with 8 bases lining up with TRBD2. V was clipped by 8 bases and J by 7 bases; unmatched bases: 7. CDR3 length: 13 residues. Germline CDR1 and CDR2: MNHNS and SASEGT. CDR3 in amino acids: CASVERERNEQFF. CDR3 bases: TGTGCCAGCGTTGAGCGGGAGAGAAATGAGCAGTTCTTC.

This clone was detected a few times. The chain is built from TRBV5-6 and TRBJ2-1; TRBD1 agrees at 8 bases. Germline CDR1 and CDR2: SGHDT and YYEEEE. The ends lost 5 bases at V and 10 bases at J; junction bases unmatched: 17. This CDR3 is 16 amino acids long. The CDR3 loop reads CASRGEVPGGDSEQFF. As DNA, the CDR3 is TGTGCCAGCAGGGGTGAGGTGCCAGGGGGCGACTCGGAGCAGTTCTTC.

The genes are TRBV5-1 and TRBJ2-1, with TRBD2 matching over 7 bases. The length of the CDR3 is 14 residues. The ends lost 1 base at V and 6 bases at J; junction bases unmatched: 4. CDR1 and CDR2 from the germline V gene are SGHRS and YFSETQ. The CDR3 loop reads CASSLRASGNEQFF. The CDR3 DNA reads TGCGCCAGCAGCTTGAGGGCTAGCGGCAATGAGCAGTTCTTC.

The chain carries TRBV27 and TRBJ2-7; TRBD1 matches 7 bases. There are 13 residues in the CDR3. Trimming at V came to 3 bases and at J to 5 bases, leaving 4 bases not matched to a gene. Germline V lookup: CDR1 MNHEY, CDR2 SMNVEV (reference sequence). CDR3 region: CASSFGTANEQYF. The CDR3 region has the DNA TGTGCCAGCAGTTTCGGGACAGCCAACGAGCAGTACTTC.

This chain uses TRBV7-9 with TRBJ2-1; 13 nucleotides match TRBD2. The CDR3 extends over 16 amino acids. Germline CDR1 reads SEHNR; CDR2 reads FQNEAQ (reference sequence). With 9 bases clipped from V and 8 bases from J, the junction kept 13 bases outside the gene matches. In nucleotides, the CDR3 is TGTGCCAGTCACGGACGGGGGACTAGCGGGACCGATGAGCAGTTCTTC. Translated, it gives CASHGRGTSGTDEQFF.

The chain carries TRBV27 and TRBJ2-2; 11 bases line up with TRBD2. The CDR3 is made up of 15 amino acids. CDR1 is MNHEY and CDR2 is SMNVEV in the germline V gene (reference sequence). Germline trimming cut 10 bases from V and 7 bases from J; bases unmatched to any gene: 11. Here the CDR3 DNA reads TGTGCCACCTCCGCACTAGCGGGAGTCTTCGGGGAGCTGTTTTTT. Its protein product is CATSALAGVFGELFF.

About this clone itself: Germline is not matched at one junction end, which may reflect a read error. The CDR3 coding sequence is TGTGCCAGCACCCCCCTGACAGGGTCCTCCGAGCAGTACTTC. Translated, it gives CASTPLTGSSEQYF. V is TRBV11-2 and J is TRBJ2-7, with 7 bases aligning to TRBD1. The CDR3 covers 14 residues. CDR1 is SGHAT and CDR2 is FQNNGV in the germline V gene.

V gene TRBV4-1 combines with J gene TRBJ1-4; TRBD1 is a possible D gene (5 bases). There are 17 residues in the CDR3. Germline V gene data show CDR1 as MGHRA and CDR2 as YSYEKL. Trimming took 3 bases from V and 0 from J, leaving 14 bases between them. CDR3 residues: CASSHTDIVSTNEKLFF. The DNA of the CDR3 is TGCGCCAGCAGCCACACGGACATCGTATCAACTAATGAAAAACTGTTTTTT.

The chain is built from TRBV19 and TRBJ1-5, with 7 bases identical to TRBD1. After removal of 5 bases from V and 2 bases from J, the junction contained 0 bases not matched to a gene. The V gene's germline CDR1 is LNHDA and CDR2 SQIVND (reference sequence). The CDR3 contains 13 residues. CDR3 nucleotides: TGTGCCAGTAGTGGGACAGGCAATCAGCCCCAGCATTTT. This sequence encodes CASSGTGNQPQHF.

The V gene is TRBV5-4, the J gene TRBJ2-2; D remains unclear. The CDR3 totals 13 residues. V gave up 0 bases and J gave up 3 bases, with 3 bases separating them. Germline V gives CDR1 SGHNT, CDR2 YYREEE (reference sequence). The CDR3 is CASSLDYTGELFF. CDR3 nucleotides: TGTGCCAGCAGCTTGGACTACACCGGGGAGCTGTTTTTT.

The CDR3 DNA follows: TGTGCCAGCAGTGAAAAGGCAGGGAACGGCAAAGCTTTCTTT. Protein: CASSEKAGNGKAFF. The rearrangement joins TRBV6-1 to TRBJ1-1; TRBD1 is a possible D gene (5 bases). From germline, CDR1 is MNHNS and CDR2 SASEGT. This CDR3 has 14 amino acids. The V and J ends lost 2 bases and 9 bases respectively, with 16 bases between them.

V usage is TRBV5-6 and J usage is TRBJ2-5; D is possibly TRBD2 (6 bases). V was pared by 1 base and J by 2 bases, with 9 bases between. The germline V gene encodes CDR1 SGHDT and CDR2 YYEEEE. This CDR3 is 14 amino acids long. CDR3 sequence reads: CASSLSGGQETQYF. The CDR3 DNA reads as TGTGCCAGCAGCTTGTCCGGAGGGCAAGAGACCCAGTACTTC.

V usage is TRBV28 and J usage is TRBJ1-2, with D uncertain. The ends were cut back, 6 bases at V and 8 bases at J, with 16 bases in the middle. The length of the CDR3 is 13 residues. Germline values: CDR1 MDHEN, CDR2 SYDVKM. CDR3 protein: CASREALSDGYTF. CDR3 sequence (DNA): TGTGCCAGCAGGGAGGCCTTATCGGACGGCTACACCTTC.

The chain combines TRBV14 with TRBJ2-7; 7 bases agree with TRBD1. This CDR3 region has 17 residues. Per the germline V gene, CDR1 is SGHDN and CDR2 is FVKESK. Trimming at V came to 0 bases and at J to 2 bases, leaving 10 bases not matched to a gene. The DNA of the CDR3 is TGTGCCAGCAGCCAAGAACCAGAACAGGGGATAACCTACGAGCAGTACTTC. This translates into CASSQEPEQGITYEQYF.

CDR3 protein: CASRRGDSYNEQFF. DNA of the CDR3: TGTGCCAGCAGACGGGGGGACTCCTACAATGAGCAGTTCTTC. The genes are TRBV27 and TRBJ2-1; 7 bases fit TRBD2. Germline V CDR1 and CDR2: MNHEY, SMNVEV (reference sequence). With 6 bases clipped from V and 0 bases from J, the junction kept 2 bases outside the gene matches. There are 14 residues in the CDR3.

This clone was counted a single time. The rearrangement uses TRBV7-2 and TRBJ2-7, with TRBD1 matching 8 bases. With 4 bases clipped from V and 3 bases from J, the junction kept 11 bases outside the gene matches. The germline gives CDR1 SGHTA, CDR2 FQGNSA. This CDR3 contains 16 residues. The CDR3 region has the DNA TGTGCCAGCAGCTCCCCACGGTGGGGGACAGGCTACGAGCAGTACTTC. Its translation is CASSSPRWGTGYEQYF.

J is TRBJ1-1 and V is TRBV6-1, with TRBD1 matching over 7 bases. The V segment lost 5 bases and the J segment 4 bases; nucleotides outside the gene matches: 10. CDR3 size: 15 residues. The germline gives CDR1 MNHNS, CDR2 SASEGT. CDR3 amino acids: CASSRDSLLVTEAFF. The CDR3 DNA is TGTGCCAGCAGTCGGGACAGCTTGCTGGTCACTGAAGCTTTCTTT.

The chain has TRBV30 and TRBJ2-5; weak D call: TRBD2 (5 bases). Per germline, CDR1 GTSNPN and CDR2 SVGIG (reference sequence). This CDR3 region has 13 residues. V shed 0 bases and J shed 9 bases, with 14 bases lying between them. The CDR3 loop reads CAWSVGGLWAQYF. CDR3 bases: TGTGCCTGGAGTGTAGGCGGGCTCTGGGCCCAGTACTTC.

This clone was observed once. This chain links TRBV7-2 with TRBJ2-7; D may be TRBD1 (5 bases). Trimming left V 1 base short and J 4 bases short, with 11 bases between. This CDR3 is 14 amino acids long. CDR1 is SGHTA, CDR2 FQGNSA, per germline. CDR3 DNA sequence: TGTGCCAGCAGCTTAGTAGGGGATCGGTACGAGCAGTACTTC. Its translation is CASSLVGDRYEQYF.

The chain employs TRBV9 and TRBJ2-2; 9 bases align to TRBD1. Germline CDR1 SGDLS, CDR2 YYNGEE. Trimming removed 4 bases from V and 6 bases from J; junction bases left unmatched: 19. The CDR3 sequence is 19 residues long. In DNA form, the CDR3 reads TGTGCCAGCAGCTCCCCCGGGACAGGGCCCTCAGGCCTAGCCGGGGAGCTGTTTTTT. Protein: CASSSPGTGPSGLAGELFF.

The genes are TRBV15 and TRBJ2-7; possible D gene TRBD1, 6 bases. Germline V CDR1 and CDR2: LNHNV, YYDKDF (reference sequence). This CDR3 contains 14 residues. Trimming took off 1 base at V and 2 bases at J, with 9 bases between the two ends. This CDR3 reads CATSRASGAYEQYF. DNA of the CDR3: TGTGCCACCAGCAGAGCGTCAGGGGCCTACGAGCAGTACTTC.

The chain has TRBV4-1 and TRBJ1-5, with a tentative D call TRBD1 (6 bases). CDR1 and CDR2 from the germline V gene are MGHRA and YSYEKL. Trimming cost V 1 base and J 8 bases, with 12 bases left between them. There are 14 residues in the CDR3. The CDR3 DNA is TGCGCCAGCAGCCAAGTCCAGGGGCCGGAGCCCCAGCATTTT. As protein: CASSQVQGPEPQHF.